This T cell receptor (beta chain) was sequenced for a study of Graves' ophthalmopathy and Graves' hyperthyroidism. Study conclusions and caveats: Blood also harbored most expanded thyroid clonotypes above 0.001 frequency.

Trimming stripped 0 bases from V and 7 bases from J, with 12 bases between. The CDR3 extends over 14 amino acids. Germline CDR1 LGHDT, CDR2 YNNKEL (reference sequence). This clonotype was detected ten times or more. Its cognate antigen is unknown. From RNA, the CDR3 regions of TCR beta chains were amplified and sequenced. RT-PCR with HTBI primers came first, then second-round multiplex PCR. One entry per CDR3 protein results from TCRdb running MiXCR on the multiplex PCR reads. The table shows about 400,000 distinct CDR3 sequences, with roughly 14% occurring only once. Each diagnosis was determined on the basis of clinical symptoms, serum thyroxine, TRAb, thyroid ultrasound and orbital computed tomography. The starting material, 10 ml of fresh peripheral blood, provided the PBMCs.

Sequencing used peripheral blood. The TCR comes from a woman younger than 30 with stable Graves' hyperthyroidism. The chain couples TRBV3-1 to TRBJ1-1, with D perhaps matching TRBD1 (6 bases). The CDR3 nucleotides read TGTGCCAGCAGCCAAGACCTAGGGGGAGTTGAAGCTTTCTTT. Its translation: CASSQDLGGVEAFF.